These 32 T cell receptor beta chains share one sample of origin, sequenced in a study of T cell clusters in autoimmune cytopenias. One tube held mixed TRB-A and TRB-B primer pools for touch-down PCR. With the multiplex PCR reads reprocessed, TCRdb shows one record per CDR3 protein and no DNA. Seen in this sample are just over 3,500 distinct CDR3 sequences; the ten most common clones hold approximately 15%. Each sample's input was about 270 ng genomic DNA, some 34,000 genome equivalents. Input material: peripheral blood. The source of these receptors is a human donor with an autoimmune cytopenia or autoimmune hepatitis (not recorded which).

The chain joins TRBV6-2 or TRBV6-3 to TRBJ2-5; the D call from TCRdb, TRBD1, cannot be confirmed without DNA. The CDR3 has 14 amino acids. Germline V CDR1 and CDR2: MNHEY, SVGEGT. CDR3 loop: CASSYLGQEETQYF.

This clonotype is medium-sized by frequency. The chain recombines TRBV27 with TRBJ2-7; the D gene TCRdb calls, TRBD1, cannot be checked with no DNA. CDR1 is MNHEY, CDR2 SMNVEV, per germline (reference sequence). The CDR3 spans 15 residues. CDR3: CASSLAADIQPEQYF.

This chain uses TRBV19 with TRBJ2-3. The germline V gene has CDR1 LNHDA and CDR2 SQIVND (reference sequence). This CDR3 has 14 amino acids. Here the CDR3 reads CASMGPVSTDTQYF.

By frequency, this clonotype registers medium-sized. This chain uses TRBV6-6 with TRBJ1-2; no DNA is available, so the TRBD1 call from TCRdb remains unchecked. The CDR3 loop spans 15 amino acids. Per germline, CDR1 MNHNY and CDR2 SVGAGI (reference sequence). The CDR3 loop is CASRVAGGPNYGYTF.

This clonotype ranks as large (0.1 to 1%) in terms of frequency. This chain joins TRBV29-1 and TRBJ2-7; TCRdb's D call of TRBD1 is untestable without DNA. From germline, CDR1 is SQVTM and CDR2 ANQGSEA. There are 13 residues in the CDR3. CDR3 sequence: CSVEYVAGDEQYF.

CDR3 loop: CASSVQTRSGYTF. The chain links TRBV19 to TRBJ1-2. Looked up from germline, CDR1 is LNHDA and CDR2 is SQIVND (reference sequence). The CDR3 extends over 13 amino acids.

Its frequency marks this clonotype as medium-sized. The chain combines TRBV12-3 or TRBV12-4 with TRBJ1-2; TCRdb indicates TRBD1, and absent DNA this call remains unverified. The CDR3 loop spans 12 amino acids. The CDR3 sequence is CASSRSGFGYTF.

The V and J genes are TRBV7-9 and TRBJ2-7. Germline V CDR1 and CDR2: SEHNR, FQNEAQ (reference sequence). This CDR3 comprises 11 residues. CDR3 amino acids: CASSLGPEQYF.

Considering frequency, this clonotype is medium-sized. The chain carries TRBV30 and TRBJ2-7; the D call from TCRdb, TRBD1, cannot be confirmed without DNA. The CDR3 sequence is 11 residues long. CDR1 is GTSNPN, CDR2 SVGIG, per germline (reference sequence). CDR3 residues: CAWTDSTEQYF. Drawing the rest from reference TRBV30 and TRBJ2-7, the complete variable domain is SQTIHQWPATLVQPVGSPLSLECTVEGTSNPNLYWYRQAAGRGLQLLFYSVGIGQISSEVPQNLSASRPQDRQFILSSKKLLLSDSGFYLCAWTDSTEQYFGPGTRLTVT.

The chain employs TRBV6-1 and TRBJ1-5. Germline CDR1 and CDR2: MNHNS and SASEGT. The CDR3 is made up of 15 amino acids. The CDR3 region is CASSYDTAGNQPQHF.

The chain links TRBV30 to TRBJ1-1; there is no DNA to check the TCRdb D call of TRBD1. Germline CDR1 GTSNPN, CDR2 SVGIG (reference sequence). This CDR3 region has 16 residues. The CDR3 region is CASGVGRGLQFTEAFF.

Considering frequency, this clonotype is medium-sized. This chain joins TRBV20-1 and TRBJ1-2; TCRdb's D gene call, TRBD1, goes unchecked for lack of DNA. The CDR3 has 12 residues. CDR1 is DFQATT, CDR2 SNEGSKA, per germline (reference sequence). CDR3 amino acids: CSARQGIRGYTF.

J is TRBJ1-2 and V is TRBV15; TCRdb reports TRBD1, a call that lacks DNA to check it against. This CDR3 comprises 15 residues. Germline CDR1 is LNHNV and CDR2 is YYDKDF (reference sequence). The CDR3 sequence: CATSRGGADGDGYTF. The full variable domain, rest sourced from reference TRBV15 and TRBJ1-2, is DAMVIQNPRYQVTQFGKPVTLSCSQTLNHNVMYWYQQKSSQAPKLLFHYYDKDFNNEADTPDNFQSRRPNTSFCFLDIRSPGLGDTAMYLCATSRGGADGDGYTFGSGTRLTVV.

This clonotype registers medium-sized by frequency. The chain links TRBV7-6 to TRBJ1-1; no DNA is available, so the TRBD1 call from TCRdb remains unchecked. The CDR3 is made up of 13 amino acids. Per germline, CDR1 SGHVS and CDR2 FNYEAQ. The CDR3 region is CASSNTGGPEAFF.

This clonotype is large by frequency. The CDR3 protein is CSVGTATRDGELFF. This sequence joins TRBV29-1 and TRBJ2-2; TCRdb outputs TRBD2, but without DNA this stays unchecked. There are 14 residues in the CDR3. CDR1 SQVTM and CDR2 ANQGSEA come from the germline V gene.

By frequency, this clonotype is medium-sized. The V gene is TRBV5-5, the J gene TRBJ2-7. CDR1 and CDR2 (germline): SGHKS, YYEKEE (reference sequence). The CDR3 length is 15 residues. The CDR3 region is CASSLVGLGPYEQYF.

V usage is TRBV30 and J usage is TRBJ1-1; the TCRdb D gene call, TRBD1, has no DNA to confirm it. Per germline, CDR1 GTSNPN and CDR2 SVGIG (reference sequence). The CDR3 is 14 residues long. The CDR3 loop is CAWTRGGSNTEAFF.

This clonotype is classed as medium-sized by frequency. The chain links TRBV29-1 to TRBJ2-5; the D call of TRBD2 rests on TCRdb alone, since no DNA is present to check it. The germline gives CDR1 SQVTM, CDR2 ANQGSEA. The CDR3 sequence is 15 residues long. The CDR3 sequence: CSVEIPSGGAETQYF.

V is TRBV10-2 and J is TRBJ2-3. This CDR3 spans 13 amino acids. Germline V gene sequence: CDR1 WSHSY, CDR2 SAAADI. CDR3 residues: CASSESHTDTQYF.

V is TRBV12-3 or TRBV12-4 and J is TRBJ1-6; there is no DNA to check the TCRdb D call of TRBD1. There are 15 residues in the CDR3. The CDR3 is CASSLAYRGNLPLHF.

This clonotype is labeled medium-sized (0.01 to 0.1%) based on frequency. The J gene is TRBJ1-3, the V gene TRBV30. The CDR3 is 14 residues long. The germline CDR1 and CDR2 sequences are GTSNPN and SVGIG (reference sequence). The CDR3 sequence: CAWSKDSSGNTIYF. Full variable domain (rest looked up from reference TRBV30 and TRBJ1-3): SQTIHQWPATLVQPVGSPLSLECTVEGTSNPNLYWYRQAAGRGLQLLFYSVGIGQISSEVPQNLSASRPQDRQFILSSKKLLLSDSGFYLCAWSKDSSGNTIYFGEGSWLTVV.

The chain recombines TRBV20-1 with TRBJ2-5. This CDR3 has 11 amino acids. Per the germline V gene, CDR1 is DFQATT and CDR2 is SNEGSKA (reference sequence). CDR3 in amino acids: CSATARETQYF.

This clonotype ranks as medium-sized in terms of frequency. The chain couples TRBV12-3 or TRBV12-4 to TRBJ2-6; without DNA, the TCRdb call of TRBD2 cannot be checked. The CDR3 is 15 residues long. CDR3: CASRSGYSGANVLTF.

The V and J genes are TRBV6-4 and TRBJ2-5; with no DNA, the TCRdb D assignment of TRBD2 cannot be verified. This CDR3 has 19 residues. Germline V gene sequence: CDR1 MRHNA, CDR2 SNTAGT. The CDR3 region is CASSELGELAGGFQETQYF.

Measured by frequency, this clonotype is medium-sized. The V call is TRBV30, the J call TRBJ1-5; TCRdb's D call, TRBD1, is unchecked because there is no DNA. The length of the CDR3 is 15 residues. Germline CDR1 is GTSNPN and CDR2 is SVGIG (reference sequence). CDR3 sequence: CAWRSFGASNQPQHF.

This sequence joins TRBV12-3 or TRBV12-4 and TRBJ2-1; TCRdb's D call of TRBD2 is untestable without DNA. CDR3 length: 14 amino acids. CDR3 in amino acids: CASIHSGENDEQFF.

This clonotype is medium-sized by frequency. The chain joins TRBV29-1 to TRBJ2-3; the D gene TCRdb calls, TRBD1, cannot be checked with no DNA. Looked up from germline, CDR1 is SQVTM and CDR2 is ANQGSEA. This CDR3 contains 15 residues. The CDR3 region is CSGVLGTVSTDTQYF.

This clonotype ranks as medium-sized (0.01 to 0.1%) in terms of frequency. This sequence joins TRBV6-5 and TRBJ1-1. The germline V gene encodes CDR1 MNHEY and CDR2 SVGAGI. There are 12 residues in the CDR3. CDR3 region: CASKEADTEAFF.

The genes are TRBV12-3 or TRBV12-4 and TRBJ1-4; TCRdb reports TRBD1, a call that lacks DNA to check it against. CDR3 length: 15 residues. The CDR3 protein is CASSIGRQINEKLFF.

Measured by frequency, this clonotype is medium-sized. The gene calls are TRBV30 and TRBJ2-7; the TCRdb call, TRBD2, lacks DNA for checking. CDR3 length: 14 amino acids. Germline-derived CDR1 and CDR2 are GTSNPN and SVGIG (reference sequence). The CDR3 sequence: CAWALAGDSYEQYF. Drawing the rest from reference TRBV30 and TRBJ2-7, the complete variable domain is SQTIHQWPATLVQPVGSPLSLECTVEGTSNPNLYWYRQAAGRGLQLLFYSVGIGQISSEVPQNLSASRPQDRQFILSSKKLLLSDSGFYLCAWALAGDSYEQYFGPGTRLTVT.

This clonotype is labeled medium-sized based on frequency. V gene TRBV6-5 combines with J gene TRBJ1-2; as DNA is missing, the TRBD1 call by TCRdb cannot be tested. Germline CDR1 reads MNHEY; CDR2 reads SVGAGI. The CDR3 sequence is 15 residues long. The CDR3 sequence is CASSNSLRGVGGYTF.

Its frequency marks this clonotype as medium-sized (0.01 to 0.1%). This sequence joins TRBV6-5 and TRBJ1-6. There are 17 residues in the CDR3. CDR1 and CDR2 (germline): MNHEY, SVGAGI. CDR3 region: CASSYSGRSTFNSPLHF.